This T cell receptor beta chain was found in a study of T-cell reconstitution after alpha-beta-depleted transplantation in children. This CDR3 is 16 amino acids long. Trimming cost V 5 bases and J 5 bases; bases outside gene matches: 11. Germline CDR1 is LNHDA and CDR2 is SQIVND (reference sequence). Preparation of the TCRbeta library was carried out with unique molecular identifiers. TCRdb ran MiXCR on the PCR reads and lists one entry per CDR3 protein. Of more than 150,000 distinct CDR3 sequences in the sample, roughly 15% were seen once. This clonotype came up a few times. This clonotype was obtained from a human donor who donated a stem cell graft to a child with acute lymphoblastic leukemia. This rearrangement joins TRBV19 to TRBJ2-1; 8 nucleotides align to TRBD1. The sequencing here drew on PBMCs from the stem cell graft donor, taken from the stem cell graft. The CDR3 is CASSVPRTGIHNEQFF. CDR3 nucleotides: TGTGCCAGTAGTGTACCCCGGACAGGGATCCACAATGAGCAGTTCTTC.